Sequencing of this T cell receptor beta chain was carried out in a study of shared clonotypes between healthy human individuals. The study's findings and limits: Tissue TCR repertoires likely differ from these blood-only repertoires. Researchers found naive subsets generally carried larger estimated richness than memory subsets.

Researchers ran the assay at a deep level. Profiled with immunoSEQ multiplex PCR; TCRdb holds only in-frame clones, not every one. Of a few hundred thousand clones in the sample, approximately 65% were seen once. After removal of 0 bases from V and 5 bases from J, the junction contained 7 bases not matched to a gene. This CDR3 region has 15 residues. The germline V gene encodes CDR1 SGHRS and CDR2 YFSETQ. Remarks on this clone: Its antigen remains unknown. The identical CDR3 is also encoded by other nucleotide sequences in the sample.

Material for sequencing was memory CD4+ T cells sorted from blood. The subset: CD45RA-negative fraction. The TCR was taken from a man aged 30-40 years in good health. This sequence joins TRBV5-1 and TRBJ2-5; TRBD2 matches 7 bases. The CDR3 sequence: CASSLGTRGGETQYF. CDR3 nucleotides: TGCGCCAGCAGCTTGGGGACTAGGGGAGGGGAGACCCAGTACTTC.